These T cell receptor beta chains were read from a single sample in a study of cytomegalovirus exposure and HLA in healthy donors. Generated by immunoSEQ multiplex PCR, the TCRdb table keeps only in-frame clones and is missing some. The listing records 140,000 or so clones. Specimen: PBMCs. The source of these receptors is a male donor in good health and CMV-seronegative. Both conserved end residues are part of each CDR3. D genes are given only for firm matches.

J | V | D | CDR3 | DNA
TRBJ2-3 | TRBV7-2 | TRBD1 | CASILGQTSILSTDTQYF | TGTGCCAGCATCCTGGGACAGACAAGCATCTTAAGCACAGATACGCAGTATTTT
TRBJ2-5 | TRBV5-1 | TRBD1 | CASSPGTGVREQYF | TGCGCCAGCAGCCCCGGGACAGGGGTTCGGGAGCAGTACTTC
TRBJ2-2 | TRBV7-9 | . | CASSLTAWAFANTGELFF | TGTGCCAGCAGCTTAACCGCTTGGGCGTTCGCGAACACCGGGGAGCTGTTTTTT
TRBJ1-2 | TRBV30 | TRBD1 | CAWSVFKGAANQPPSNGYTF | TGTGCCTGGAGTGTTTTTAAGGGGGCGGCGAATCAACCCCCTTCAAATGGCTACACCTTC
TRBJ2-3 | TRBV6-4 | TRBD2 | CASSLAGPTDTQYF | TGTGCCAGCAGTCTAGCGGGGCCAACAGATACGCAGTATTTT
TRBJ2-1 | TRBV6-5 | . | CASSRPRSEQFF | TGTGCCAGCAGTAGACCTAGAAGCGAGCAGTTCTTC
TRBJ2-5 | TRBV6-5 | TRBD1 | CASSPLTGTETQYF | TGTGCCAGCAGTCCGCTGACAGGGACGGAGACCCAGTACTTC
TRBJ2-3 | TRBV6-5 | . | CASSIIQMTDTQYF | TGTGCCAGCAGTATTATACAGATGACAGATACGCAGTATTTT
TRBJ1-2 | TRBV15 | . | CATSSLSDGYGYTF | TGTGCCACCAGCTCACTCAGCGACGGCTATGGCTACACCTTC
TRBJ1-2 | TRBV19 | . | CASSIGQYGYTF | TGTGCCAGTAGTATAGGACAGTACGGCTACACCTTC
TRBJ2-3 | TRBV19 | TRBD2 | CASSGGRTSVTDTQYF | TGTGCCAGCTCCGGGGGGAGGACTAGCGTCACAGATACGCAGTATTTT
TRBJ1-2 | TRBV9 | . | CASSVGGVLYGYTF | TGTGCCAGCAGCGTAGGGGGGGTTCTCTATGGCTACACCTTC
TRBJ1-1 | TRBV4-2 | . | CASSQAGLTNTEAFF | TGTGCCAGCAGCCAGGCAGGGTTAACAAACACTGAAGCTTTCTTT
TRBJ2-7 | TRBV9 | TRBD1 | CASSVEGQSPYEQYF | TGTGCCAGCAGCGTAGAGGGACAGAGTCCCTACGAGCAGTACTTC
TRBJ2-5 | TRBV27 | TRBD2 | CASSLLAGGNQETQYF | TGTGCCAGCAGTTTATTGGCGGGGGGGAACCAAGAGACCCAGTACTTC
TRBJ1-4 | TRBV5-1 | TRBD1 | CASSFGGGQGAATNEKLFF | TGCGCCAGCAGCTTTGGAGGGGGACAGGGGGCTGCAACTAATGAAAAACTGTTTTTT
TRBJ2-7 | TRBV18 | TRBD2 | CASSPSSGGVYEQYF | TGTGCCAGCTCACCTTCTAGCGGGGGGGTCTACGAGCAGTACTTC
TRBJ2-1 | TRBV9 | TRBD1 | CASSLTGERIDEQFF | TGTGCCAGCAGTTTGACAGGGGAGAGAATTGATGAGCAGTTCTTC
TRBJ2-4 | TRBV19 | TRBD1 | CASRGPGGNIQYF | TGTGCCAGTAGAGGTCCAGGGGGTAACATTCAGTACTTC
TRBJ1-1 | TRBV29-1 | TRBD1 | CSAAGQANTEAFF | TGCAGCGCCGCGGGACAGGCGAACACTGAAGCTTTCTTT
TRBJ1-2 | TRBV19 | . | CASSTTQTGSQGYTF | TGTGCCAGTAGTACCACCCAGACTGGAAGTCAAGGCTACACCTTC
TRBJ1-1 | TRBV4-1 | TRBD1 | CASGSETGSLTEAFF | TGCGCCAGCGGATCAGAGACAGGGTCGCTCACTGAAGCTTTCTTT
TRBJ1-2 | TRBV5-1 | . | CASSSGTTANYGYTF | TGCGCCAGCAGCTCTGGGACAACAGCTAACTATGGCTACACCTTC
TRBJ2-7 | TRBV5-1 | TRBD2 | CASSLVSGGYEQYF | TGCGCCAGCAGCTTGGTTAGCGGGGGGTACGAGCAGTACTTC
TRBJ2-7 | TRBV5-1 | TRBD1 | CASSFGQGFTYEQYF | TGCGCCAGCAGCTTTGGACAGGGATTTACCTACGAGCAGTACTTC
TRBJ1-1 | TRBV11-2 | . | CASSVRTDIPKAFF | TGTGCCAGCAGCGTAAGAACAGACATACCAAAAGCTTTCTTT
TRBJ1-6 | TRBV7-9 | TRBD1 | CASSLAVGGQGNSPLHF | TGTGCCAGCAGCTTAGCAGTAGGGGGACAGGGGAATTCACCCCTCCACTTT
TRBJ1-2 | TRBV6-1 | . | CASSEVVYGYTF | TGTGCCAGCAGTGAAGTCGTCTATGGCTACACCTTC
TRBJ2-5 | TRBV7-2 | . | CASSPSGTQYF | TGTGCCAGCAGCCCATCGGGGACCCAGTACTTC
TRBJ1-1 | TRBV9 | . | CASSVVERYTEAFF | TGTGCCAGCAGCGTAGTGGAGCGTTACACTGAAGCTTTCTTT
TRBJ2-7 | TRBV25-1 | TRBD1 | CASSELWTGEGEQYF | TGTGCCAGCAGTGAATTATGGACAGGGGAAGGAGAGCAGTACTTC
TRBJ1-1 | TRBV2 | . | CASSELPRTEAFF | TGTGCCAGCAGTGAGCTCCCCCGGACTGAAGCTTTCTTT
TRBJ2-1 | TRBV4-3 | TRBD2 | CASSQDAPLDLRGGRSEQFF | TGCGCCAGCAGCCAAGATGCACCCCTCGACTTACGGGGGGGCCGGAGTGAGCAGTTCTTC
TRBJ2-1 | TRBV7-9 | . | CASSFWVGGNEQFF | TGTGCCAGCAGCTTTTGGGTAGGGGGAAATGAGCAGTTCTTC
TRBJ1-1 | TRBV5-1 | TRBD1 | CASSLSGQHQTEAFF | TGCGCCAGCAGCTTGTCGGGACAGCATCAGACTGAAGCTTTCTTT
TRBJ1-2 | TRBV7-9 | . | CASSLARNYTF | TGTGCCAGCAGCTTAGCCAGAAACTACACCTTC
TRBJ2-1 | TRBV13 | TRBD2 | CASSLRPGLGSSEQFF | TGTGCCAGCAGCCTCAGGCCGGGACTAGGATCTAGTGAGCAGTTCTTC
TRBJ1-1 | TRBV6-5 | . | CASTPPGGSNTEAFF | TGTGCCAGCACCCCCCCCGGCGGGTCAAACACTGAAGCTTTCTTT
TRBJ2-7 | TRBV6-1 | . | CASSDRGAYEQYF | TGTGCCAGCAGTGACCGAGGAGCTTACGAGCAGTACTTC
TRBJ1-2 | TRBV28 | . | CASRLPGTRGQSYGYTF | TGTGCCAGCAGACTTCCCGGGACAAGGGGCCAGAGCTATGGCTACACCTTC
TRBJ1-5 | TRBV7-9 | . | CASSLSTSNGNQPQHF | TGTGCCAGCAGCTTAAGTACGTCTAATGGCAATCAGCCCCAGCATTTT
TRBJ1-1 | TRBV18 | . | CASSPSGTPNTEAFF | TGTGCCAGCTCACCCTCCGGGACACCGAACACTGAAGCTTTCTTT
TRBJ1-6 | TRBV11-2 | TRBD1 | CASSLGMGGQGSPLHF | TGTGCCAGCAGCTTAGGGATGGGTGGACAGGGGTCACCCCTCCACTTT